Presented here are 23 T cell receptor beta chains from one specimen sequenced in a study of cytomegalovirus exposure and HLA in healthy donors. Amplification used 60 Vbeta primers and 13 Jbeta primers. Assay: immunoSEQ multiplex PCR; the TCRdb copy retains only in-frame clones and omits some. Here the sample spans some 200,000 clones, 62% being singletons. Specimen: PBMCs. Source of these receptors: a middle-aged man in good health and CMV-seronegative.

This clone was found a few times. The chain uses TRBV5-5 and TRBJ2-2; the D is unclear. CDR3 length equals 14 residues. The germline V gene has CDR1 SGHKS and CDR2 YYEKEE (reference sequence). Trimming shortened V by 1 base and J by 2 bases, and 6 bases separated the two germline ends. CDR3 nucleotides: TGTGCCAGCAGCTTGAGCCTTAACACCGGGGAGCTGTTTTTT. Protein sequence: CASSLSLNTGELFF.

As regards this clone: Within the sample, other DNA sequences also encode this same CDR3. V and J are TRBV15 and TRBJ2-3; 10 bases agree with TRBD1. The CDR3 is 16 residues long. Germline V gene lookup returns CDR1 LNHNV and CDR2 YYDKDF (reference sequence). V dropped 1 base and J dropped 0; count of bases not matched to a gene: 1. The DNA of the CDR3 is TGTGCCACCAGCAGAGGACAGGGGGCGAGCACAGATACGCAGTATTTT. This translates into CATSRGQGASTDTQYF.

This clone was seen a handful of times. The chain employs TRBV19 and TRBJ2-7; D might be TRBD1 (6 bases). The length of the CDR3 is 15 residues. The V end was cut by 0 bases, the J end by 4 bases, with 13 bases between. CDR1 and CDR2 from the germline V gene are LNHDA and SQIVND (reference sequence). The CDR3 here is CASSIEARGSYEQYF. The CDR3 DNA reads TGTGCCAGTAGTATAGAGGCCAGGGGATCATACGAGCAGTACTTC.

The genes are TRBV13 and TRBJ2-1; 11 nucleotides line up with TRBD2. Germline-derived CDR1 and CDR2 are PRHDT and FYEKMQ (reference sequence). The CDR3 loop spans 17 amino acids. After removal of 4 bases from V and 5 bases from J, the junction contained 10 bases not matched to a gene. In DNA, the CDR3 is TGTGCCAGCAGCTCCGGACTAGCGGGCTTCCGGGACAATGAGCAGTTCTTC. Amino acids: CASSSGLAGFRDNEQFF.

The genes are TRBV29-1 and TRBJ2-3, with D possibly matching TRBD2 (6 bases). The V end was cut by 6 bases, the J end by 2 bases, with 9 bases between. Germline CDR1 SQVTM, CDR2 ANQGSEA. This CDR3 region has 12 residues. This CDR3 reads CSVGDFTDTQYF. CDR3 DNA sequence: TGCAGCGTCGGGGACTTCACAGATACGCAGTATTTT.

This clone was seen only a few times. This sequence joins TRBV11-2 and TRBJ2-1; 10 nucleotides match TRBD2. Germline values: CDR1 SGHAT, CDR2 FQNNGV. CDR3 size: 15 residues. The V segment lost 2 bases and the J segment 10 bases; nucleotides outside the gene matches: 8. The CDR3 spells CASSLTSGGDGEQFF. CDR3 nucleotides: TGTGCCAGCAGCTTAACCAGCGGGGGGGACGGGGAGCAGTTCTTC.

The chain links TRBV5-1 to TRBJ2-2; D is unclear. The CDR3 is 13 residues long. The germline V gene has CDR1 SGHRS and CDR2 YFSETQ. Trimming took off 0 bases at V and 5 bases at J, with 5 bases between the two ends. CDR3 in amino acids: CASSLELTGELFF. CDR3 nucleotide sequence: TGCGCCAGCAGCTTGGAACTGACCGGGGAGCTGTTTTTT.

The chain couples TRBV11-1 to TRBJ2-7, with D perhaps matching TRBD2 (5 bases). V lost 2 bases and J 6 bases, leaving 5 bases between the germline ends. Germline lookup yields CDR1 SGHAT and CDR2 FQDESV (reference sequence). The CDR3 extends over 11 amino acids. CDR3 residues: CASSLRGEQYF. The CDR3 DNA sequence: TGTGCCAGCAGCTTACGGGGCGAGCAGTACTTC.

The chain couples TRBV7-9 to TRBJ2-1; TRBD2 is a possible D gene (6 bases). The CDR3 length is 14 residues. Trimming took 7 bases from V and 9 from J, leaving 19 bases between them. Germline V gene lookup returns CDR1 SEHNR and CDR2 FQNEAQ (reference sequence). In DNA form, the CDR3 reads TGTGCCAGCACCCCTGATAAGCGGGCGGTTGAGCAGTTCTTC. This sequence encodes CASTPDKRAVEQFF.

The rearrangement joins TRBV29-1 to TRBJ2-7, with TRBD2 identical over 11 bases. V shed 5 bases, J shed 0 bases, and the junction held 0 bases outside the gene matches. Germline V gene sequence: CDR1 SQVTM, CDR2 ANQGSEA. The CDR3 spans 13 residues. CDR3 sequence: CSVLAGGSYEQYF. The CDR3 DNA reads TGCAGCGTTCTAGCGGGAGGCTCCTACGAGCAGTACTTC.

The rearrangement uses TRBV10-3 and TRBJ1-4; tentative D call: TRBD1 (5 bases). Germline V gene data show CDR1 as ENHRY and CDR2 as SYGVKD. The length of the CDR3 is 16 residues. V lost 0 bases and J 5 bases, leaving 13 bases between the germline ends. DNA for the CDR3: TGTGCCATCAGTGAGTCGAAGGGGCTTATAAATGAAAAACTGTTTTTT. Translation: CAISESKGLINEKLFF.

This clone occurred a few times. V gene TRBV5-1 combines with J gene TRBJ2-1, with 8 bases aligning to TRBD2. The germline CDR1 and CDR2 sequences are SGHRS and YFSETQ. The length of the CDR3 is 16 residues. Trimming removed 4 bases from V and 5 bases from J; junction bases left unmatched: 11. CDR3 nucleotide sequence: TGCGCCAGCAGCCTTCGCAGCGGGGGTCGTGACAATGAGCAGTTCTTC. Translation gives CASSLRSGGRDNEQFF.

The chain carries TRBV4-2 and TRBJ1-2; 8 bases match TRBD1. The V and J ends lost 1 base and 5 bases, in that order; junction bases with no gene match: 9. In germline, CDR1 is LGHNA, CDR2 YNFKEQ. The length of the CDR3 is 16 residues. The CDR3, as DNA: TGTGCCAGCAGCCAAGTTGACCAGGGGGCGAGATATGGCTACACCTTC. It is translated as CASSQVDQGARYGYTF.

The chain combines TRBV6-5 with TRBJ2-3; tentatively, D is TRBD2 (6 bases). Between the trimmed V and J ends, which lost 6 bases and 1 base, there was a span of 14 bases. Germline-derived CDR1 and CDR2 are MNHEY and SVGAGI. The CDR3 is 15 residues long. The CDR3 is CASSSGTGGTDTQYF. CDR3 sequence (DNA): TGTGCCAGCAGCTCCGGGACTGGGGGCACAGATACGCAGTATTTT.

In this sample, this clone turned up a few times. The CDR3 DNA follows: TGCGCCAGCAACTGGGCCTTGGACAGGGGGCAAGGTGGCTACACCTTC. The encoded protein is CASNWALDRGQGGYTF. The J gene is TRBJ1-2, the V gene TRBV5-1, with 11 positions matching TRBD1. This CDR3 region has 16 residues. With V trimmed by 6 bases and J by 7 bases, 14 bases remained unmatched. CDR1 and CDR2 from the germline V gene are SGHRS and YFSETQ.

The rearrangement uses TRBV6-1 and TRBJ1-5; no firm D call. Deletions cut 0 bases from V and 4 bases from J, with 7 bases between. Germline V gene lookup returns CDR1 MNHNS and CDR2 SASEGT. This CDR3 is built from 14 residues. CDR3 protein: CASSEAGTNQPQHF. In nucleotides, the CDR3 is TGTGCCAGCAGTGAAGCTGGCACAAATCAGCCCCAGCATTTT.

CDR3 bases: TGCGCCAGCAGCTTAGGGGATGGCACTGAAGCTTTCTTT. Translating it yields CASSLGDGTEAFF. The chain recombines TRBV5-1 with TRBJ1-1, with TRBD1 as a possible D gene (5 bases). The germline V and J ends were trimmed by 2 bases and 4 bases, with 9 bases remaining between them. Germline V gene lookup returns CDR1 SGHRS and CDR2 YFSETQ. The CDR3 sequence is 13 residues long. Full variable domain (missing parts from reference TRBV5-1 and TRBJ1-1): KAGVTQTPRYLIKTRGQQVTLSCSPISGHRSVSWYQQTPGQGLQFLFEYFSETQRNKGNFPGRFSGRQFSNSRSEMNVSTLELGDSALYLCASSLGDGTEAFFGQGTRLTVV.

This clone has a handful of counts. The V call is TRBV6-5, the J call TRBJ2-5; 10 positions agree with TRBD2. The end of the DNA aligns better with TRBJ2-7, so the J call may be wrong. CDR3 length: 13 amino acids. Germline-derived CDR1 and CDR2 are MNHEY and SVGAGI. CDR3 residues: CASRGTSAYEQYF. The CDR3 DNA is TGTGCCAGCAGGGGGACTAGCGCCTACGAGCAGTACTTC.

The V call is TRBV9, the J call TRBJ2-3; 12 bases are shared with TRBD2. With V trimmed by 0 bases and J by 1 base, 3 bases remained unmatched. CDR1 and CDR2 (germline): SGDLS, YYNGEE. This CDR3 region has 17 residues. The CDR3 region is CASSVAPSGRGTDTQYF. CDR3 coding DNA: TGTGCCAGCAGCGTAGCTCCTAGCGGGAGGGGCACAGATACGCAGTATTTT.

The V and J genes are TRBV9 and TRBJ2-7, with a weak D call TRBD1 (8 bases). The CDR3 contains 16 residues. Trimming left V 4 bases short and J 2 bases short, with 19 bases between. The germline gives CDR1 SGDLS, CDR2 YYNGEE. DNA of the CDR3: TGTGCCAGCAGCCCAATGGATACAGGGGGGGCCTACGAGCAGTACTTC. It encodes CASSPMDTGGAYEQYF.

V gene TRBV7-2 combines with J gene TRBJ2-7, with 7 bases fitting TRBD1. V dropped 1 base and J dropped 4; count of bases not matched to a gene: 7. This CDR3 region has 15 residues. CDR1 and CDR2 (germline): SGHTA, FQGNSA. CDR3 protein: CASSLDGRQGYEQYF. In nucleotides, the CDR3 is TGTGCCAGCAGCTTAGACGGGCGACAGGGATACGAGCAGTACTTC.

The J gene is TRBJ2-2, the V gene TRBV5-3; possibly TRBD2 for D (5 bases). Being an ORF, TRBV5-3 has a function that is uncertain. V gave up 3 bases and J gave up 6 bases, with 6 bases separating them. The CDR3 is made up of 12 amino acids. CDR3: CARSSGSGELFF. The CDR3 DNA follows: TGTGCCAGAAGCTCGGGGTCCGGGGAGCTGTTTTTT.

This sequence joins TRBV5-1 and TRBJ2-5; 8 nucleotides match TRBD1. Trimming cost V 2 bases and J 5 bases; bases outside gene matches: 8. This CDR3 is built from 15 residues. Germline V gives CDR1 SGHRS, CDR2 YFSETQ. CDR3 nucleotides: TGCGCCAGCAGCTTATTAGGACAGGGTATTGAGACCCAGTACTTC. Protein sequence: CASSLLGQGIETQYF.